This T cell receptor (beta chain) was observed in a study of T cell repertoires in cytomegalovirus infection. Germline CDR1 SQVTM, CDR2 ANQGSEA. V was cut by 4 bases and J by 3 bases, with 10 bases left in between. CDR3 length: 12 amino acids. TCRdb independently ran MiXCR on the reads; one entry per CDR3 protein. This sample yields about 450,000 distinct CDR3 sequences, of which 31% are seen a single time; 12% to 15% belongs to the top ten. This receptor was identified in a human donor in good health (CMV status not recorded). Some clones in this sample may be carry-over from other donors' samples. V and J are TRBV29-1 and TRBJ2-7, with D unresolved. Sequenced input: PBMCs. The DNA of the CDR3 is TGCAGCGTTGGGACCAGCCACTACGAGCAGTACTTC. Protein sequence: CSVGTSHYEQYF.